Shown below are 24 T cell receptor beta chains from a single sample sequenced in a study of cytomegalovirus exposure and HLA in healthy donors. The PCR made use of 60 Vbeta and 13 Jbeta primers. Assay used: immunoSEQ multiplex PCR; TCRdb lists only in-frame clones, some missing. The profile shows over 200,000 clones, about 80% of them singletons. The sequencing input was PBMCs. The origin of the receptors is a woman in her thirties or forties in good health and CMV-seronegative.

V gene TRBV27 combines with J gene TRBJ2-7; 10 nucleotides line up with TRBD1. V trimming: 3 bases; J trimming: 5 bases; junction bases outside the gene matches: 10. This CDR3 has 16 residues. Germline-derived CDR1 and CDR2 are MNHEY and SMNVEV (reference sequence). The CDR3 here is CASSFIMGQGTHEQYF. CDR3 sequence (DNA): TGTGCCAGCAGTTTTATTATGGGACAGGGGACCCACGAGCAGTACTTC.

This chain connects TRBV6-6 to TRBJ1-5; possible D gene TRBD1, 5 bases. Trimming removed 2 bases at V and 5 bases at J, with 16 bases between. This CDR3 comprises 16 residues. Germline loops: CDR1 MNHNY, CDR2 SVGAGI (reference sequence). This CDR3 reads CASSYGARVSDQPQHF. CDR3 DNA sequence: TGTGCCAGCAGTTACGGGGCTAGGGTCTCCGATCAGCCCCAGCATTTT.

The CDR3 sequence is CATSRAQGMRSNQPQHF. The CDR3 DNA reads TGTGCCACCAGCAGAGCCCAGGGGATGAGGAGCAATCAGCCCCAGCATTTT. The chain employs TRBV15 and TRBJ1-5; TRBD1 might be the D (6 bases). Germline V gene lookup returns CDR1 LNHNV and CDR2 YYDKDF (reference sequence). The CDR3 is 17 residues long. Trimming pared 1 base from V and 1 base from J, leaving 14 bases between.

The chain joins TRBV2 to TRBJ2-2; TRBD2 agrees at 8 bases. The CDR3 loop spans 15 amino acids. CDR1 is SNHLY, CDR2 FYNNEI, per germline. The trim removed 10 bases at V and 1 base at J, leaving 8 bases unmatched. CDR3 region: CATHGLAGNTGELFF. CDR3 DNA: TGTGCCACCCACGGTCTAGCGGGGAACACCGGGGAGCTGTTTTTT.

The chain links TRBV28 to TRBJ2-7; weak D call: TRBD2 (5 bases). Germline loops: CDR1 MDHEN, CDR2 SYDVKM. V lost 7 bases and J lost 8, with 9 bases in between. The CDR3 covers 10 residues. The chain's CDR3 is CASTPGKQYF. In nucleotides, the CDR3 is TGTGCCAGCACCCCCGGGAAGCAGTACTTC.

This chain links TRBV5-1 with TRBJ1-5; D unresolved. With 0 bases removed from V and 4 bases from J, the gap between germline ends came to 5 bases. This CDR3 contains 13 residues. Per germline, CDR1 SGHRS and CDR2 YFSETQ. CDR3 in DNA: TGCGCCAGCAGCTTGGAGCTAAATCAGCCCCAGCATTTT. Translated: CASSLELNQPQHF. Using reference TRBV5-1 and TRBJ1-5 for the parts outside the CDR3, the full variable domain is KAGVTQTPRYLIKTRGQQVTLSCSPISGHRSVSWYQQTPGQGLQFLFEYFSETQRNKGNFPGRFSGRQFSNSRSEMNVSTLELGDSALYLCASSLELNQPQHFGDGTRLSIL.

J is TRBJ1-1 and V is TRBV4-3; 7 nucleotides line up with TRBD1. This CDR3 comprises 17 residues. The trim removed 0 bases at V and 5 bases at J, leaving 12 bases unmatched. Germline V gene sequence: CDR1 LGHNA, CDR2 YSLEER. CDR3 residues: CASSQEVAGGWRTEAFF. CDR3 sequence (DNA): TGCGCCAGCAGCCAAGAAGTTGCAGGGGGTTGGAGGACTGAAGCTTTCTTT.

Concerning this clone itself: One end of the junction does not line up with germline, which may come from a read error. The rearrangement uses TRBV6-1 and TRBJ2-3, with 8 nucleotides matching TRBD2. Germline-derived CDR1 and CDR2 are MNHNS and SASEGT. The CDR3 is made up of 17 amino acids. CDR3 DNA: TGTGCCAGCAGTGAATGGGGGTTCGGGGGGGGCACAGATGCGCAGTATTTT. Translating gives CASSEWGFGGGTDAQYF.

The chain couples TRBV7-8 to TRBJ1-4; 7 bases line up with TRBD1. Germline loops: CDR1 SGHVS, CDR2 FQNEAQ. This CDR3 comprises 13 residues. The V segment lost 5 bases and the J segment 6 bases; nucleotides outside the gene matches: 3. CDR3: CASSRRGDEKLFF. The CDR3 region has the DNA TGTGCCAGCAGCCGCAGGGGGGATGAAAAACTGTTTTTT.

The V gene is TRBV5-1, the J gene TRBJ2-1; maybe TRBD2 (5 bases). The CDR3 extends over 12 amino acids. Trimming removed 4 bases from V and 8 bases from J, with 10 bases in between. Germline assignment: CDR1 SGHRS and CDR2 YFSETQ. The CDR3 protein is CASSPLRDEQFF. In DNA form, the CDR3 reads TGCGCCAGCAGCCCCCTGAGGGATGAGCAGTTCTTC.

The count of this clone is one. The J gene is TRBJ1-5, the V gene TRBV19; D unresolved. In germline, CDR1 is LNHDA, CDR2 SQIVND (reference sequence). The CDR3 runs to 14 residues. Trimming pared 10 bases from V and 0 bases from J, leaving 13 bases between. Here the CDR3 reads CATGELLSNQPQHF. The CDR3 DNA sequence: TGTGCCACCGGAGAACTACTTAGCAATCAGCCCCAGCATTTT.

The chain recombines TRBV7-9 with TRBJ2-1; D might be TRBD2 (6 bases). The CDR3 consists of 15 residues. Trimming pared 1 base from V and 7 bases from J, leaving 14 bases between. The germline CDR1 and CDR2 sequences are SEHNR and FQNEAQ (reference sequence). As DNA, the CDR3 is TGTGCCAGCAGCTTAGGACTCCGCGGGGAGAATGAGCAGTTCTTC. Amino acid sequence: CASSLGLRGENEQFF.

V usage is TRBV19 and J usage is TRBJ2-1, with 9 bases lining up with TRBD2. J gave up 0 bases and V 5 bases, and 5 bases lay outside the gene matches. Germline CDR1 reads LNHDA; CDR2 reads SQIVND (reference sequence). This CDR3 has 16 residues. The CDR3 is CASSPLAGVSYNEQFF. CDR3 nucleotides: TGTGCCAGTAGTCCTTTAGCGGGGGTCTCCTACAATGAGCAGTTCTTC. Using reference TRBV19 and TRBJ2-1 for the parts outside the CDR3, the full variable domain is DGGITQSPKYLFRKEGQNVTLSCEQNLNHDAMYWYRQDPGQGLRLIYYSQIVNDFQKGDIAEGYSVSREKKESFPLTVTSAQKNPTAFYLCASSPLAGVSYNEQFFGPGTRLTVL.

The CDR3 sequence is CSARTSGSNNEQFF. The CDR3 DNA reads as TGCAGCGCCCGGACTAGCGGAAGTAACAATGAGCAGTTCTTC. The chain couples TRBV29-1 to TRBJ2-1; 10 nucleotides agree with TRBD2. The length of the CDR3 is 14 residues. The junction had 8 bases not matched to a gene; V was cut back by 7 bases and J by 5 bases. Germline CDR1 is SQVTM and CDR2 is ANQGSEA.

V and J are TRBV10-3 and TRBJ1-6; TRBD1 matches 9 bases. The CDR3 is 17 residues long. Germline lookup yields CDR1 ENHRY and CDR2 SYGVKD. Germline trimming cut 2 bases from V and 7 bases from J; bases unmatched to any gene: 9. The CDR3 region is CAISEAGETGGNSPLHF. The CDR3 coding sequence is TGTGCCATCAGTGAGGCGGGGGAGACAGGGGGGAATTCACCCCTCCACTTT.

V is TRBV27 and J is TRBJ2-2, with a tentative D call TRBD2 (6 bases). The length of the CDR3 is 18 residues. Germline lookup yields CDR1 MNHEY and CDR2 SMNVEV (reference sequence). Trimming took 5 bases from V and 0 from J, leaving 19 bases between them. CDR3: CASSPIAQSGANTGELFF. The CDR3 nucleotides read TGTGCCAGCAGTCCCATAGCGCAGTCGGGGGCGAACACCGGGGAGCTGTTTTTT.

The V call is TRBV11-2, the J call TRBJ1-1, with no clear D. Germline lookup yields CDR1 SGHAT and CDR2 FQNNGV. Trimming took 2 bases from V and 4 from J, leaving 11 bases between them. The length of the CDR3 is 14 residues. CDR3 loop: CASSLIRGGTEAFF. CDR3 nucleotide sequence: TGTGCCAGCAGCTTAATTCGGGGTGGCACTGAAGCTTTCTTT.

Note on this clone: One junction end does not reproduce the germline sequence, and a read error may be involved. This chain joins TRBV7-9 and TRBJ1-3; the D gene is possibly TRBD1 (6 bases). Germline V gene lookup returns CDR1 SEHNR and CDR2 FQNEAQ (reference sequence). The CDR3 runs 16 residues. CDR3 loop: CASSLATGSSRNTIYF. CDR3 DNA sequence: TGTGCCAGCAGCTTAGCGACAGGCTCCTCTAGAAACACCATATATTTT.

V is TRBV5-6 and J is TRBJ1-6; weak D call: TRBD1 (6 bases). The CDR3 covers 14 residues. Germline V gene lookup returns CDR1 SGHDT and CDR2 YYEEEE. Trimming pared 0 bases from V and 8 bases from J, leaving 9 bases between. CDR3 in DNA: TGTGCCAGCAGCTTGGTCAGGGGACATTCACCCCTCCACTTT. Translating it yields CASSLVRGHSPLHF. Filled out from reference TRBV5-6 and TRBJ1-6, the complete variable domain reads DAGVTQSPTHLIKTRGQQVTLRCSPKSGHDTVSWYQQALGQGPQFIFQYYEEEERQRGNFPDRFSGHQFPNYSSELNVNALLLGDSALYLCASSLVRGHSPLHFGNGTRLTVT.

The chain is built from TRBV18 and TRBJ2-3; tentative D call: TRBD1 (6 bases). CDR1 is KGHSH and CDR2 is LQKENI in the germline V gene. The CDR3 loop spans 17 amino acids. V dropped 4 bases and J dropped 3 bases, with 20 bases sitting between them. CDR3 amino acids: CASSQLSGTGKTDTQYF. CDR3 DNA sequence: TGTGCCAGCTCACAATTATCAGGCACAGGGAAAACAGATACGCAGTATTTT.

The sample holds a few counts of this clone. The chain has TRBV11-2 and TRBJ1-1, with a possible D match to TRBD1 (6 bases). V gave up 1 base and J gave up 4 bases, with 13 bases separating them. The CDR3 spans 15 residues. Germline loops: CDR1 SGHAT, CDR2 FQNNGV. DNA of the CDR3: TGTGCCAGCAGCTTAGCAGGGGCCCGGGGCACTGAAGCTTTCTTT. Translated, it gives CASSLAGARGTEAFF.

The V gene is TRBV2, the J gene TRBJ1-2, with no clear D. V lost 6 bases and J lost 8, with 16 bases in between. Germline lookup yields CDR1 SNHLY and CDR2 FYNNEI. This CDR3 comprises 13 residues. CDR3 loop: CASSPEEGRGYTF. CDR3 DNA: TGTGCCAGCAGCCCGGAGGAGGGTCGAGGCTACACCTTC.

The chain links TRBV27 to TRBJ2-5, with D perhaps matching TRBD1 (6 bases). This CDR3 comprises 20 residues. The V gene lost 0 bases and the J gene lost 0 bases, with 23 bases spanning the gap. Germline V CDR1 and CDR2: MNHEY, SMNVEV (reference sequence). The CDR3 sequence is CASSLSIFSWEQGHQETQYF. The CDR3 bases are TGTGCCAGCAGTTTATCGATTTTTTCCTGGGAACAGGGACACCAAGAGACCCAGTACTTC.

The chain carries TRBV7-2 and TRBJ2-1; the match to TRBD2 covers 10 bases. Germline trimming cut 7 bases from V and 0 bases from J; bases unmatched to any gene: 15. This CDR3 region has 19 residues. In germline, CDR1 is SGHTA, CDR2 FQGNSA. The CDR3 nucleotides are TGTGCCAGCAAGGCTAGTTTAGCGGGGGGCCCTAACTCCTACAATGAGCAGTTCTTC. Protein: CASKASLAGGPNSYNEQFF.